This TCR beta chain was identified during a study of response to subunit inactivated influenza vaccine. TCRdb ran MiXCR on the RT-PCR reads and lists one entry per CDR3 protein. Found here are about 780,000 distinct CDR3 sequences, under 20% of them singletons; the top ten hold around 9.9%. Study-level findings and limits: The study's authors posited that every seasonal influenza vaccination enlists few new T cells.

Points on this clonotype: Antigen unknown.

The germline CDR1 and CDR2 sequences are SQVTM and ANQGSEA. Trimming stripped 2 bases from V and 7 bases from J, with 15 bases between. This CDR3 has 13 amino acids. The clonotype was recovered from a man aged 45-65 years who received an inactivated influenza vaccine. The sample in question was PBMCs from blood, obtained around 5 days after vaccination. This chain uses TRBV29-1 with TRBJ2-7, with D possibly TRBD2 on 6 matching bases. CDR3 in DNA: TGCAGCGTTGAATTTATGGGGGGTAGGGAGCAGTACTTC. It is translated as CSVEFMGGREQYF.